This T cell receptor (beta chain) appears in the sequencing data of a study of CD8 T cells in ankylosing spondylitis. Study-level findings and limits: Among TCR beta sequences, a motif of several highly homologous variants appeared characteristic of ankylosing spondylitis blood.

A note on this clonotype: Its antigen remains unknown.

TCRdb reprocessed the 5' RACE reads with MiXCR, giving one entry per CDR3 protein. The table lists about 250,000 distinct CDR3 sequences, roughly a third of them singletons, with around 4.4% in the top ten. The CDR3 totals 12 residues. Germline V gene data show CDR1 as SQVTM and CDR2 as ANQGSEA. V lost 6 bases and J lost 5, with 11 bases in between. This sequence originates from a male donor with ankylosing spondylitis or in good health (not recorded which). The rearrangement uses TRBV29-1 and TRBJ2-1; perhaps TRBD1 as D (6 bases). The sequenced material came from blood, either unsorted or a sorted T cell fraction (not recorded which). The DNA for the CDR3 is TGCAGCGTGGGGTCAGGGGACAATGAGCAGTTCTTC. It translates to CSVGSGDNEQFF.